The 14 T cell receptor beta chains given below trace back to one sample, sequenced in a study of blood T cell repertoires in COVID-19. TCRdb's table, derived via immunoSEQ multiplex PCR, lists solely in-frame clones and lacks some. This sample has 72,000 or so clones, with roughly 89% found just once. The sequenced sample was peripheral blood. All receptors come from a man between 60 and 75 years old with acute or convalescent COVID-19.

The CDR3 here is CSARTGMNTEAFF. The CDR3 DNA reads TGCAGCGCCCGGACAGGGATGAACACTGAAGCTTTCTTT. The chain carries TRBV29-1 and TRBJ1-1, with 8 bases lining up with TRBD1. The CDR3 is 13 amino acids. Germline CDR1 reads SQVTM; CDR2 reads ANQGSEA. Germline trimming cut 7 bases from V and 0 bases from J; bases unmatched to any gene: 4.

This CDR3 reads CASSLAGTGYNEQFF. CDR3 DNA: TGTGCCAGCAGCTTAGCAGGGACAGGCTACAATGAGCAGTTCTTC. The chain joins TRBV11-3 to TRBJ2-1; 8 bases fit TRBD1. Germline trimming cut 1 base from V and 3 bases from J; bases unmatched to any gene: 2. This CDR3 has 15 amino acids. Germline V gene sequence: CDR1 SGHNT, CDR2 YENEEA.

The chain couples TRBV30 to TRBJ1-4; 9 nucleotides agree with TRBD1. CDR1 is GTSNPN, CDR2 SVGIG, per germline (reference sequence). The CDR3 has 13 residues. J gave up 8 bases and V 4 bases, and 5 bases lay outside the gene matches. CDR3 bases: TGTGCCTGGAAGGACAGGGGCGAAGAAAAACTGTTTTTT. Encoded protein: CAWKDRGEEKLFF.

This clone was observed a single time. This chain links TRBV6-5 with TRBJ2-7; D ambiguous. V was pared by 0 bases and J by 2 bases, with 11 bases between. The germline V gene has CDR1 MNHEY and CDR2 SVGAGI. The CDR3 is 15 amino acids. The CDR3 here is CASSYSTQPTYEQYF. DNA for the CDR3: TGTGCCAGCAGTTACTCGACACAGCCGACCTACGAGCAGTACTTC.

This clone is deemed medium-sized. The chain recombines TRBV6-5 with TRBJ1-3; maybe TRBD1 (6 bases). The CDR3 is 15 amino acids. Trimming removed 2 bases from V and 2 bases from J, with 10 bases in between. Germline loops: CDR1 MNHEY, CDR2 SVGAGI. CDR3 nucleotide sequence: TGTGCCAGCAGTTACAATACAGGGACTGGAAACACCATATATTTT. This codes for CASSYNTGTGNTIYF.

The J gene is TRBJ2-1, the V gene TRBV24-1, with 8 positions matching TRBD1. Germline lookup yields CDR1 KGHDR and CDR2 SFDVKD. CDR3 length: 16 amino acids. V lost 4 bases, J lost 3 bases, and 7 bases stayed unmatched. CDR3 protein: CATSDSGRGLYNEQFF. As DNA, the CDR3 is TGTGCCACCAGTGACTCCGGCAGGGGGCTCTACAATGAGCAGTTCTTC.

The chain uses TRBV19 and TRBJ1-1, with D maybe TRBD1 (6 bases). The CDR3 covers 14 residues. The V gene's germline CDR1 is LNHDA and CDR2 SQIVND (reference sequence). V gave up 5 bases and J gave up 1 base, with 11 bases separating them. CDR3 protein: CASSPGQQNTEAFF. The CDR3 DNA follows: TGTGCCAGTAGTCCCGGACAGCAGAACACTGAAGCTTTCTTT.

The chain joins TRBV5-1 to TRBJ1-2, with a tentative D call TRBD1 (5 bases). Germline V gene sequence: CDR1 SGHRS, CDR2 YFSETQ. The CDR3 has 14 residues. Deletions cut 2 bases from V and 5 bases from J, with 13 bases between. CDR3 in DNA: TGCGCCAGCAGCTTTGAGGCGGAGGGGTATGGCTACACCTTC. Its translation is CASSFEAEGYGYTF.

The V and J genes are TRBV11-2 and TRBJ2-7; 9 bases are a match to TRBD1. Germline V gene sequence: CDR1 SGHAT, CDR2 FQNNGV. V shed 6 bases, J shed 1 base, and the junction held 7 bases outside the gene matches. This CDR3 is built from 15 residues. The CDR3 sequence is CASRSTGGASYEQYF. The CDR3, as DNA: TGTGCCAGCAGATCAACAGGGGGCGCGTCCTACGAGCAGTACTTC.

The gene calls are TRBV5-1 and TRBJ1-2, with TRBD1 matching over 10 bases. The CDR3 loop spans 15 amino acids. The germline gives CDR1 SGHRS, CDR2 YFSETQ. Losses at the gene ends were 4 bases for V and 0 bases for J; bases not matched to a gene: 3. Here the CDR3 reads CASSPGQGTNYGYTF. The DNA for the CDR3 is TGCGCCAGCAGCCCGGGACAGGGGACTAACTATGGCTACACCTTC.

The chain carries TRBV3-1 (or the pseudogene TRBV3-2) and TRBJ2-3; weak D call: TRBD2 (5 bases). V shed 2 bases and J shed 5 bases, with 11 bases lying between them. Per germline, CDR1 LGHDT and CDR2 YNNKEL (reference sequence). The CDR3 sequence is 14 residues long. The CDR3 spells CASSQRGGGDTQYF. DNA for the CDR3: TGTGCCAGCAGCCAACGCGGTGGAGGAGATACGCAGTATTTT.

The V gene is TRBV6-4, the J gene TRBJ1-2, with 10 bases fitting TRBD1. The CDR3 has 17 amino acids. Germline V gene sequence: CDR1 MRHNA, CDR2 SNTAGT. Unmatched junction bases numbered 11, after V lost 3 bases and J lost 4 bases. Here the CDR3 DNA reads TGTGCCAGCAGTGAGCCTAACCGGGACAGGGGACCCTATGGCTACACCTTC. This gives the protein CASSEPNRDRGPYGYTF.

This chain connects TRBV6-6 to TRBJ1-3, with a weak D call TRBD1 (6 bases). Germline CDR1 reads MNHNY; CDR2 reads SVGAGI (reference sequence). The CDR3 has 16 residues. The V end lost 5 bases, the J end lost 4 bases, and 18 bases lay between the germline ends. The CDR3 sequence: CASSLDGGALGNTIYF. The DNA of the CDR3 is TGTGCCAGCAGTCTGGACGGGGGGGCGCTCGGAAACACCATATATTTT.

The chain recombines TRBV7-2 with TRBJ2-7, with TRBD2 as a possible D gene (6 bases). V lost 0 bases, J lost 3 bases, and 6 bases lay in between. Germline values: CDR1 SGHTA, CDR2 FQGNSA. The CDR3 covers 13 residues. CDR3 bases: TGTGCCAGCAGCTTAGCGGGGGGCTACGAGCAGTACTTC. This translates into CASSLAGGYEQYF. The full variable domain, in which reference TRBV7-2 and TRBJ2-7 provide the parts outside the CDR3, is GAGVSQSPSNKVTEKGKDVELRCDPISGHTALYWYRQSLGQGLEFLIYFQGNSAPDKSGLPSDRFSAERTGGSVSTLTIQRTQQEDSAVYLCASSLAGGYEQYFGPGTRLTVT.